This TCR beta chain was identified during a study of OX40 agonist ivuxolimab in advanced cancers. Baseline was the first blood sampling point, followed by cycle 4 day 1 and cycle 7 day 1. The method was immunoSEQ multiplex PCR; TCRdb's version includes in-frame clones alone and lacks a portion of them. The sample yields roughly 92,000 clones, 84% seen once. The CDR3 is 14 residues long. Germline V gives CDR1 LNHNV, CDR2 YYDKDF (reference sequence). V lost 0 bases, J lost 6 bases, and 8 bases lay in between. V is TRBV15 and J is TRBJ2-2; D unresolved. The clonotype originates from an adult with an advanced solid tumor such as melanoma, head and neck, liver or kidney cancer. This specimen was CD4+ or CD8+ T cells sorted from blood, taken in a trial of the OX40 agonist ivuxolimab. CDR3 protein: CATSRDPAAGELFF. The CDR3, as DNA: TGTGCCACCAGCAGAGATCCCGCTGCCGGGGAGCTGTTTTTT.